The 14 T cell receptor beta chains below all came from one sample that was sequenced in a study of post-analysis software for immune sequencing data. General study points: The five TRBV segments detected at higher frequency in patients than in controls included TRBV5-6, TRBV5-1 and TRBV20-1.

For these receptors, no antigen is known. The library was made from cDNA and included unique molecular identifiers. TCRdb re-analysed the PCR reads in MiXCR, keeping a single row per CDR3 protein. This sample has a few hundred thousand distinct CDR3 sequences, with 36% found just once. Material for sequencing was blood. These receptors all come from a girl aged 10-17 years with multiple sclerosis.

Points on this clonotype: Just one base apart from a much larger clone, this may be a read error. The gene calls are TRBV24-1 and TRBJ2-5; 7 positions agree with TRBD2. There are 15 residues in the CDR3. Germline V gives CDR1 KGHDR, CDR2 SFDVKD. This CDR3 reads CATSDSAGVGETRYF. CDR3 coding DNA: TGTGCCACCAGTGATTCGGCGGGAGTAGGGGAGACCCGGTACTTC.

In the case of this clonotype: A much larger clone is a single base away; this may be a read error. The chain employs TRBV20-1 and TRBJ2-4; D possibly corresponds to TRBD1 (5 bases). The V gene lost 4 bases and the J gene lost 0 bases, with 13 bases spanning the gap. The CDR3 extends over 15 amino acids. From germline, CDR1 is DFQATT and CDR2 SNEGSKA (reference sequence). CDR3 nucleotide sequence: TGCAGTGCTATACAGGCCTCGGCAGCCAAAAACATTCAGTACTTC. This gives the protein CSAIQASAAKNIQYF.

Comment on this clonotype: Just one base apart from a much larger clone, this may be a read error. The V and J genes are TRBV9 and TRBJ2-1; D possibly corresponds to TRBD1 (5 bases). The germline V gene encodes CDR1 SGDLS and CDR2 YYNGEE. The CDR3 contains 16 residues. Trimming shortened V by 0 bases and J by 5 bases, and 15 bases separated the two germline ends. The CDR3 protein is CASSVGRQSPHNEQFF. In nucleotides, the CDR3 is TGTGCCAGCAGCGTAGGAAGACAGTCTCCACACAATGAGCAGTTCTTC.

The chain joins TRBV10-3 to TRBJ2-3; 10 nucleotides align to TRBD2. The germline CDR1 and CDR2 sequences are ENHRY and SYGVKD. The CDR3 sequence is 17 residues long. V was clipped by 10 bases and J by 4 bases; unmatched bases: 17. The CDR3 sequence: CATRAGRLAGVADTQYF. CDR3 nucleotides: TGTGCCACCAGGGCGGGAAGGCTAGCGGGAGTGGCAGATACGCAGTATTTT.

The sample holds many counts of this clonotype. The rearrangement uses TRBV29-1 and TRBJ2-3; tentatively, D is TRBD1 (5 bases). Germline CDR1 and CDR2: SQVTM and ANQGSEA. With 3 bases removed from V and 3 bases from J, the gap between germline ends came to 19 bases. The CDR3 is 16 amino acids. As DNA, the CDR3 is TGCAGCGTTGATCACAGGCTGGAATTGTCGACAGATACGCAGTATTTT. This codes for CSVDHRLELSTDTQYF.

This clonotype was picked up a small number of times. The rearrangement links TRBV14 to TRBJ2-1; 8 nucleotides match TRBD1. CDR3 length equals 16 residues. Per the germline V gene, CDR1 is SGHDN and CDR2 is FVKESK. V shed 3 bases, J shed 0 bases, and the junction held 4 bases outside the gene matches. The CDR3 sequence is CASSHRQGYSYNEQFF. CDR3 sequence (DNA): TGTGCCAGCAGCCACCGACAGGGGTACTCCTACAATGAGCAGTTCTTC. The whole variable domain, filled in from reference TRBV14 and TRBJ2-1, reads EAGVTQFPSHSVIEKGQTVTLRCDPISGHDNLYWYRRVMGKEIKFLLHFVKESKQDESGMPNNRFLAERTGGTYSTLKVQPAELEDSGVYFCASSHRQGYSYNEQFFGPGTRLTVL.

This clonotype was counted ten times or more. The genes are TRBV4-1 and TRBJ1-5; 8 bases agree with TRBD1. Trimming took 2 bases from V and 6 from J; bases not matched to a gene: 6. The CDR3 is 15 amino acids. From germline, CDR1 is MGHRA and CDR2 YSYEKL. The CDR3, as DNA: TGCGCCAGCAGCCAATTACAGGGGGGGATTCAGCCCCAGCATTTT. Translation: CASSQLQGGIQPQHF.

The chain joins TRBV30 to TRBJ2-1; TRBD2 might be the D (5 bases). Looked up from germline, CDR1 is GTSNPN and CDR2 is SVGIG (reference sequence). The CDR3 length is 12 residues. Trimming removed 5 bases at V and 7 bases at J, with 12 bases between. DNA for the CDR3: TGTGCCTGGGCCCGGGGAGTGAATGAGCAGTTCTTC. It codes for CAWARGVNEQFF. Full variable domain (rest looked up from reference TRBV30 and TRBJ2-1): SQTIHQWPATLVQPVGSPLSLECTVEGTSNPNLYWYRQAAGRGLQLLFYSVGIGQISSEVPQNLSASRPQDRQFILSSKKLLLSDSGFYLCAWARGVNEQFFGPGTRLTVL.

This clonotype was seen ten or more times. The genes are TRBV7-2 and TRBJ1-6; D remains ambiguous. V was clipped by 1 base and J by 6 bases, with 13 bases between them. The germline V gene has CDR1 SGHTA and CDR2 FQGNSA. The CDR3 sequence is 16 residues long. CDR3 coding DNA: TGTGCCAGCAGCTTAGAGCTCGGCAGAAGTAATTCACCCCTCCACTTT. Its protein is CASSLELGRSNSPLHF. The entire variable domain, with the rest obtained from reference TRBV7-2 and TRBJ1-6, is as follows: GAGVSQSPSNKVTEKGKDVELRCDPISGHTALYWYRQSLGQGLEFLIYFQGNSAPDKSGLPSDRFSAERTGGSVSTLTIQRTQQEDSAVYLCASSLELGRSNSPLHFGNGTRLTVT.

V and J are TRBV3-1 and TRBJ2-4, with D perhaps matching TRBD1 (6 bases). The assigned J gene may be wrong: the sequence end matches TRBJ2-5 better. Germline assignment: CDR1 LGHDT and CDR2 YNNKEL (reference sequence). The CDR3 covers 17 residues. DNA of the CDR3: TGTGCCAGCAGCCAAGTACAGGGAAAGTTGGGGGAAGAGACCCAGTACTTC. Translated: CASSQVQGKLGEETQYF.

In its sample, this clonotype was seen many times. The rearrangement uses TRBV12-3 or TRBV12-4 and TRBJ1-4; perhaps TRBD1 as D (6 bases). This CDR3 has 14 amino acids. Trimming pared 5 bases from V and 6 bases from J, leaving 13 bases between. The CDR3 DNA reads TGTGCCAGCAGTCCTTTAAACAGGGATGAAAAACTGTTTTTT. This gives the protein CASSPLNRDEKLFF.

This clonotype has just a few counts. The J gene is TRBJ2-7, the V gene TRBV14, with 7 nucleotides matching TRBD2. The V gene's germline CDR1 is SGHDN and CDR2 FVKESK. V trimming: 5 bases; J trimming: 4 bases; junction bases outside the gene matches: 8. The CDR3 consists of 14 residues. In DNA form, the CDR3 reads TGTGCCAGCAGCGGCCAGCGGGGAGGGTACGAGCAGTACTTC. It codes for CASSGQRGGYEQYF.

This clonotype has just a few counts. The gene calls are TRBV20-1 and TRBJ1-5; the D is unclear. The CDR3 consists of 15 residues. V gave up 0 bases and J gave up 5 bases, with 14 bases separating them. Germline CDR1 is DFQATT and CDR2 is SNEGSKA (reference sequence). The CDR3 sequence: CSARDWMTGHQPQHF. The CDR3 DNA reads as TGCAGTGCTAGAGATTGGATGACTGGACATCAGCCCCAGCATTTT.

This clonotype occurred many times. This chain uses TRBV12-3 or TRBV12-4 with TRBJ2-3; no firm D call. The CDR3 has 11 amino acids. The germline V and J ends were trimmed by 9 bases and 5 bases, with 9 bases remaining between them. In nucleotides, the CDR3 is TGTGCCAGTTCTCGACGAGATACGCAGTATTTT. As protein: CASSRRDTQYF.